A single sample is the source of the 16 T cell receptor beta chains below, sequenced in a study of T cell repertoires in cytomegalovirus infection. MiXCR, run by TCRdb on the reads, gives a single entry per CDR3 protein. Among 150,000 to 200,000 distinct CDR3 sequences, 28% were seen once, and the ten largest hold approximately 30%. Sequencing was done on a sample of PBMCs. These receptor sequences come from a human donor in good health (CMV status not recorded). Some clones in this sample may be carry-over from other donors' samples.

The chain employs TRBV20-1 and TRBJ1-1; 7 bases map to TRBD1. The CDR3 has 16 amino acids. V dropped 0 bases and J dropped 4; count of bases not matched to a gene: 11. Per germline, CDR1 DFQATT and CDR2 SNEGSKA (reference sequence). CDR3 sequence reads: CSARDPDRSGSTEAFF. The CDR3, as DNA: TGCAGTGCTAGAGATCCGGACAGGTCGGGTTCCACTGAAGCTTTCTTT.

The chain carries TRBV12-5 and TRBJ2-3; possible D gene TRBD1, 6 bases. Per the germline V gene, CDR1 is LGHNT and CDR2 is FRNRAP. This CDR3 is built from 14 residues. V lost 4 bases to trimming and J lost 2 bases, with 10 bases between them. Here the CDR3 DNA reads TGTGCTAGTGGTTCCGGACAGCACACAGATACGCAGTATTTT. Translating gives CASGSGQHTDTQYF.

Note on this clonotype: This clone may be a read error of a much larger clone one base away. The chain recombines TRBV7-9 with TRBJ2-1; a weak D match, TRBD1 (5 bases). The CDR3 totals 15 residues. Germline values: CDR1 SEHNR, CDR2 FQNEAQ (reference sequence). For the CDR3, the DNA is TGTGCCAGCAGCCCACAGGTTCCGTTGGGTCATGAGCAGTCCTTC. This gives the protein CASSPQVPLGHEQSF.

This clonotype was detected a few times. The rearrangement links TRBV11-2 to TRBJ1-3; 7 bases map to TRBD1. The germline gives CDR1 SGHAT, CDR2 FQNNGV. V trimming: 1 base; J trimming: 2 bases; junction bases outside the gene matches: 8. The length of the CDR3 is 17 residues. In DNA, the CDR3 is TGTGCCAGCAGCTTAGCCCAAGGGACAGAAGCTGGAAACACCATATATTTT. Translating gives CASSLAQGTEAGNTIYF. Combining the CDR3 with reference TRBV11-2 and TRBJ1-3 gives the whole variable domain EAGVAQSPRYKIIEKRQSVAFWCNPISGHATLYWYQQILGQGPKLLIQFQNNGVVDDSQLPKDRFSAERLKGVDSTLKIQPAKLEDSAVYLCASSLAQGTEAGNTIYFGEGSWLTVV.

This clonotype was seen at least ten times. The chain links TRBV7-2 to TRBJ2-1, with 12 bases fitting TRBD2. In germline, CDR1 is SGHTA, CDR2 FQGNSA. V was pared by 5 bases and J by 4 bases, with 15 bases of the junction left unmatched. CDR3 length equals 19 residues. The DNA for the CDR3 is TGTGCCAGCAGCCTCTTTATTCCTAGCGGGGGGGCCGTGTACAATGAGCAGTTCTTC. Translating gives CASSLFIPSGGAVYNEQFF.

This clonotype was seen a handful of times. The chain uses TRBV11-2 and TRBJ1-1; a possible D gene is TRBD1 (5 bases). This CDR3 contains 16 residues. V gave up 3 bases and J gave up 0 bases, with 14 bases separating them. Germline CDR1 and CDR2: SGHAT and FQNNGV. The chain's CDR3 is CASSLGPSWMNTEAFF. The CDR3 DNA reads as TGTGCCAGCAGCTTGGGACCCTCCTGGATGAACACTGAAGCTTTCTTT.

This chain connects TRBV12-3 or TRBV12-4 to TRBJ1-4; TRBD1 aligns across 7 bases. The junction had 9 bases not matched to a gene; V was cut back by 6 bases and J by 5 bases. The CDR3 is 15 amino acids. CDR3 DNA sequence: TGTGCCAGCAGCTACGCAGGGGGGGGCAATGAAAAACTGTTTTTT. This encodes CASSYAGGGNEKLFF.

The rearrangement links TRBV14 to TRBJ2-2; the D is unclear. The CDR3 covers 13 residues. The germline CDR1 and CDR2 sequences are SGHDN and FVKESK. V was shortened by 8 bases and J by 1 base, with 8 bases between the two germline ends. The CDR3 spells CASRRQNTGELFF. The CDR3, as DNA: TGTGCCAGCCGACGTCAGAACACCGGGGAGCTGTTTTTT.

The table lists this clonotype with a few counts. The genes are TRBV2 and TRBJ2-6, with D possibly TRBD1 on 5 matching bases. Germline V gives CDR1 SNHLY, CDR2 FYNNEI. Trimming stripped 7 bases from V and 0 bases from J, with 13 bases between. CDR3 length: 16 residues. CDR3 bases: TGTGCCAGCACCTCGGAGACAGCCTCTGGGGCCAACGTCCTGACTTTC. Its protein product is CASTSETASGANVLTF.

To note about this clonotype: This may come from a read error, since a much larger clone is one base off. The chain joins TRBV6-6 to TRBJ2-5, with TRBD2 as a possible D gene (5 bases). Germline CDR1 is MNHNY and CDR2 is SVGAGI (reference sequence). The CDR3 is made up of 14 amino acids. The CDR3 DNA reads TGTCCCAGCAGTCTAAACGGGAACGAGGAGACCCAGTACTTC. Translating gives CPSSLNGNEETQYF.

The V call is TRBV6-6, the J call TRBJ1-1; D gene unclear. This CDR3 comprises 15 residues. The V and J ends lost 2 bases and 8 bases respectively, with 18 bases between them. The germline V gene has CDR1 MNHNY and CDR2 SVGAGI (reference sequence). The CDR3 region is CASSYLVAPDPEAFF. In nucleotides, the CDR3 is TGTGCCAGCAGTTACCTGGTGGCGCCCGACCCGGAAGCTTTCTTT.

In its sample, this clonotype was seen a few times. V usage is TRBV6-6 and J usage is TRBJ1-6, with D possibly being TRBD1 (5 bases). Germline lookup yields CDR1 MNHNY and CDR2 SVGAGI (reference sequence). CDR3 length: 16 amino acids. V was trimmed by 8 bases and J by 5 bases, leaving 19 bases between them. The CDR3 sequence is CASGALRAGNNSPLHF. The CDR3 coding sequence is TGTGCCAGCGGGGCGCTGAGAGCGGGCAATAATTCACCCCTCCACTTT.

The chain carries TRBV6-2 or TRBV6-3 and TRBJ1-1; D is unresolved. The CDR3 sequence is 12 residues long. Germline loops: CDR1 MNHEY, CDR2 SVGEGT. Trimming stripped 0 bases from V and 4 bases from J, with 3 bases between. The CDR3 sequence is CASSYSLTEAFF. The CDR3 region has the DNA TGTGCCAGCAGTTACTCTCTCACTGAAGCTTTCTTT.

CDR3 residues: CASSPRLAGGPNNEQFF. The CDR3 DNA is TGTGCCAGCAGCCCGAGACTAGCGGGGGGCCCGAACAATGAGCAGTTCTTC. The chain employs TRBV11-2 and TRBJ2-1, with TRBD2 matching over 13 bases. The CDR3 is made up of 17 amino acids. CDR1 is SGHAT, CDR2 FQNNGV, per germline. V lost 5 bases to trimming and J lost 5 bases; unmatched junction nucleotides: 9.

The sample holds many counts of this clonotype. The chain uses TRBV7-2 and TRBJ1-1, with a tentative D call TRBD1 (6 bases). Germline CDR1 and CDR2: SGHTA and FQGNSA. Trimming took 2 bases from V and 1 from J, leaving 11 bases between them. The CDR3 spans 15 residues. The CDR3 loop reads CASSLNGQQNTEAFF. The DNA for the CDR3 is TGTGCCAGCAGCTTAAACGGACAGCAGAACACTGAAGCTTTCTTT.

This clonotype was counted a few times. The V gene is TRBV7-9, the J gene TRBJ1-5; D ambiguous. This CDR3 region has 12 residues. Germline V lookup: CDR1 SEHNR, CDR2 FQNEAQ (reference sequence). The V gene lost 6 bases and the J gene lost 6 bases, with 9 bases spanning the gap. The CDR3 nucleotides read TGTGCCAGCAGACTCGACGGTCAGCCCCAGCATTTT. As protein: CASRLDGQPQHF.